Each of the 14 T cell receptor beta chains below was sequenced from the same sample in a study of shared clonotypes between healthy human individuals. Using immunoSEQ multiplex PCR, the repertoire was profiled, and TCRdb retains in-frame clones only, with some absent. The data contain about 600,000 clones, around three quarters of them singletons. The sample consisted of PBMCs. These receptor sequences come from a middle-aged woman in good health. Some clones in this sample may be carry-over from other donors' samples.

The V call is TRBV6-1, the J call TRBJ1-5; D is possibly TRBD1 (5 bases). With 5 bases removed from V and 1 base from J, the gap between germline ends came to 12 bases. Germline assignment: CDR1 MNHNS and CDR2 SASEGT. The CDR3 contains 15 residues. The CDR3 loop is CASSRREDSNQPQHF. DNA of the CDR3: TGTGCCAGCAGTCGCAGGGAGGACAGCAATCAGCCCCAGCATTTT.

The gene calls are TRBV10-3 and TRBJ2-7; 10 positions match TRBD1. This CDR3 is built from 15 residues. The germline CDR1 and CDR2 sequences are ENHRY and SYGVKD. After removal of 6 bases from V and 2 bases from J, the junction contained 7 bases not matched to a gene. CDR3 DNA: TGTGCCATCAGATTGGGACAGGGGCGCACCTACGAGCAGTACTTC. Its protein is CAIRLGQGRTYEQYF.

The chain combines TRBV13 with TRBJ1-2; D remains ambiguous. The CDR3 totals 14 residues. The ends were cut back, 1 base at V and 0 bases at J, with 6 bases in the middle. The germline gives CDR1 PRHDT, CDR2 FYEKMQ (reference sequence). The DNA of the CDR3 is TGTGCCAGCAGCTTAGCAGCCTCTAACTATGGCTACACCTTC. Residues: CASSLAASNYGYTF.

In this sample, this clone turned up once. V and J are TRBV4-3 and TRBJ1-4; no firm D call. CDR1 LGHNA and CDR2 YSLEER come from the germline V gene. The CDR3 extends over 17 amino acids. Trimming shortened V by 0 bases and J by 0 bases, and 11 bases separated the two germline ends. The CDR3 DNA reads as TGCGCCAGCAGCCAAGAGGTACGGCTTGCAACTAATGAAAAACTGTTTTTT. This sequence encodes CASSQEVRLATNEKLFF.

The rearrangement links TRBV5-6 to TRBJ1-2, with 9 bases matching TRBD1. V lost 4 bases, J lost 4 bases, and 11 bases stayed unmatched. There are 16 residues in the CDR3. From germline, CDR1 is SGHDT and CDR2 YYEEEE. DNA for the CDR3: TGTGCCAGCAGCATAAGGACAGGGGCCGAGATCTATGGCTACACCTTC. It translates to CASSIRTGAEIYGYTF.

The chain couples TRBV27 to TRBJ2-1, with TRBD2 matching over 7 bases. This CDR3 is built from 16 residues. Germline CDR1 reads MNHEY; CDR2 reads SMNVEV (reference sequence). The trim removed 0 bases at V and 15 bases at J, leaving 17 bases unmatched. CDR3 DNA sequence: TGTGCCAGCAGTTTATCAGCGGCTAGCGGAGCCCCCCCCCGGTTCTTC. Translated: CASSLSAASGAPPRFF.

This clone has just a few counts. The gene calls are TRBV4-3 and TRBJ1-2; D gene uncertain. Per the germline V gene, CDR1 is LGHNA and CDR2 is YSLEER. Trimming shortened V by 0 bases and J by 4 bases, and 12 bases separated the two germline ends. CDR3 size: 15 residues. The CDR3 DNA reads as TGCGCCAGCAGCCAAGATTCGAGGGTTGGCTATGGCTACACCTTC. Its translation is CASSQDSRVGYGYTF.

The chain carries TRBV2 and TRBJ1-2, with TRBD1 identical over 10 bases. This CDR3 has 16 residues. CDR1 SNHLY and CDR2 FYNNEI come from the germline V gene. Trimming removed 5 bases from V and 4 bases from J; junction bases left unmatched: 10. The CDR3 here is CASSKTGTGDLYGYTF. The CDR3 bases are TGTGCCAGCAGTAAGACCGGGACAGGGGACCTCTATGGCTACACCTTC.

The chain is built from TRBV30 and TRBJ2-2; TRBD1 aligns across 7 bases. This CDR3 comprises 15 residues. The V gene end was trimmed by 5 bases and the J gene end by 1 base; junction bases not matched to a gene: 7. Germline values: CDR1 GTSNPN, CDR2 SVGIG (reference sequence). CDR3 loop: CAWDPGTENTGELFF. As DNA, the CDR3 is TGTGCCTGGGATCCCGGGACAGAGAACACCGGGGAGCTGTTTTTT.

The CDR3 reads CASSEFPSGSSNEQFF. In DNA, the CDR3 is TGTGCCAGCAGTGAATTCCCTAGCGGGAGTTCTAATGAGCAGTTCTTC. The rearrangement links TRBV6-1 to TRBJ2-1, with 10 bases identical to TRBD2. CDR1 and CDR2 (germline): MNHNS, SASEGT. V lost 2 bases and J lost 7; bases outside the gene matches: 8. The CDR3 is 16 amino acids.

A note on this clone: This could be a read error, since a much larger clone is one nucleotide away. The sample contains more than one DNA sequence encoding this CDR3. The chain has TRBV11-2 and TRBJ2-7; D gene unclear. CDR1 is SGHAT, CDR2 FQNNGV, per germline. Trimming took off 5 bases at V and 0 bases at J, with 2 bases between the two ends. The length of the CDR3 is 11 residues. In DNA form, the CDR3 reads TGTGCCAGCAGCCCCTCCTACGAGCAGTACTTC. Translation gives CASSPSYEQYF.

The J gene is TRBJ2-1, the V gene TRBV4-3; 11 bases are shared with TRBD2. J lost 8 bases, V lost 3 bases, and 15 bases had no gene match. This CDR3 spans 18 amino acids. Germline V lookup: CDR1 LGHNA, CDR2 YSLEER. The CDR3 reads CASSHRTPTSGSGDEQFF. The CDR3 DNA follows: TGCGCCAGCAGCCACCGGACCCCCACTAGCGGGAGTGGGGATGAGCAGTTCTTC.

The chain uses TRBV27 and TRBJ1-4; TRBD1 matches 9 bases. Trimming removed 6 bases from V and 10 bases from J; junction bases left unmatched: 9. Germline V gene data show CDR1 as MNHEY and CDR2 as SMNVEV (reference sequence). This CDR3 has 14 residues. CDR3 coding DNA: TGTGCCAGCAGCCATGGGACAGGGTTGAGAAAACTGTTTTTT. It yields the protein CASSHGTGLRKLFF.

The chain is built from TRBV14 and TRBJ2-7, with D uncertain. Between the trimmed V and J ends, which lost 0 bases and 9 bases, there was a span of 15 bases. The CDR3 has 14 residues. Germline-derived CDR1 and CDR2 are SGHDN and FVKESK. CDR3 DNA sequence: TGTGCCAGCAGCCAAGAGGCAGGCGTTATACGGCAGTACTTC. Its translation is CASSQEAGVIRQYF.